The 26 T cell receptor beta chains in this list originate from one sample, sequenced in a study of T cells in Graves' hyperthyroidism and ophthalmopathy. Using RNA transcripts as the source, TCR beta CDR3 regions were amplified. The TCR CDR3 first-round RT-PCR relied on the HTBI primer set. MiXCR, run by TCRdb on the multiplex PCR reads, gives a single entry per CDR3 protein. The sample has over 650,000 distinct CDR3 sequences; approximately 16% are singletons. Sequenced sample: blood. These receptors originate from a man aged 18 to 30 with Graves' hyperthyroidism.

This clonotype was observed a handful of times. V and J are TRBV11-2 and TRBJ2-1; D is perhaps TRBD1 (6 bases). Trimming removed 4 bases at V and 6 bases at J, with 19 bases between. Germline values: CDR1 SGHAT, CDR2 FQNNGV. The CDR3 is made up of 16 amino acids. CDR3 in amino acids: CASSSTPGQRGNEQFF. CDR3 in DNA: TGTGCCAGCAGCTCCACGCCGGGACAAAGAGGCAATGAGCAGTTCTTC. Filled out from reference TRBV11-2 and TRBJ2-1, the complete variable domain reads EAGVAQSPRYKIIEKRQSVAFWCNPISGHATLYWYQQILGQGPKLLIQFQNNGVVDDSQLPKDRFSAERLKGVDSTLKIQPAKLEDSAVYLCASSSTPGQRGNEQFFGPGTRLTVL.

About this clonotype: A clone one base away is much larger, so this may be a read error. The chain carries TRBV7-9 and TRBJ1-1, with 7 bases that match TRBD1. The CDR3 contains 14 residues. Germline-derived CDR1 and CDR2 are SEHNR and FQNEAQ (reference sequence). CDR3 sequence reads: CASSYRDRNTEAFF. CDR3 bases: TGCGCCAGCAGCTACCGGGACAGGAACACTGAAGCTTTCTTT.

In this sample, this clonotype turned up many times. The genes are TRBV24-1 and TRBJ2-7; perhaps D is TRBD1 or TRBD2 (5 bases each). V was clipped by 2 bases and J by 6 bases, with 16 bases between them. Per germline, CDR1 KGHDR and CDR2 SFDVKD. There are 15 residues in the CDR3. Here the CDR3 reads CATSDSTAAGSEQYF. DNA of the CDR3: TGTGCCACCAGTGATTCGACAGCTGCTGGGAGCGAGCAGTACTTC.

The chain employs TRBV19 and TRBJ2-7, with D possibly being TRBD1 (5 bases). The V end was cut by 3 bases, the J end by 2 bases, with 11 bases between. The germline V gene has CDR1 LNHDA and CDR2 SQIVND (reference sequence). The CDR3 has 14 amino acids. The CDR3 sequence is CASSMQGNTYEQYF. The DNA of the CDR3 is TGTGCCAGTAGTATGCAGGGCAACACCTACGAGCAGTACTTC.

This clonotype was picked up one time. The V gene is TRBV13, the J gene TRBJ1-1; TRBD1 might be the D (5 bases). This CDR3 contains 16 residues. Germline loops: CDR1 PRHDT, CDR2 FYEKMQ (reference sequence). Trimming removed 5 bases from V and 4 bases from J, with 20 bases in between. CDR3: CASSPGSADGGTEAFF. The CDR3 DNA sequence: TGTGCCAGCAGCCCCGGGTCGGCCGACGGGGGCACTGAAGCTTTCTTT.

The chain couples TRBV18 to TRBJ2-7; maybe TRBD2 (6 bases). This CDR3 has 15 residues. V lost 0 bases and J lost 5, with 14 bases in between. Germline V gene lookup returns CDR1 KGHSH and CDR2 LQKENI. CDR3 protein: CASSPPGIPGDEQYF. For the CDR3, the DNA is TGTGCCAGCTCACCACCAGGGATTCCGGGGGACGAGCAGTACTTC.

The J gene is TRBJ1-2, the V gene TRBV4-1, with 7 bases fitting TRBD1. V shed 1 base and J 6 bases; nucleotides not matched to a gene: 14. The CDR3 spans 17 residues. From germline, CDR1 is MGHRA and CDR2 YSYEKL. CDR3 amino acids: CASSQGSGGGSRDGYTF. For the CDR3, the DNA is TGCGCCAGCAGCCAAGGGTCAGGGGGTGGGAGCCGTGATGGCTACACCTTC.

The chain recombines TRBV14 with TRBJ1-1; 8 positions agree with TRBD1. The V gene end was trimmed by 3 bases and the J gene end by 5 bases; junction bases not matched to a gene: 20. Germline CDR1 SGHDN, CDR2 FVKESK. CDR3 length equals 19 residues. The DNA of the CDR3 is TGTGCCAGCAGCCACCTCCGTTTTCGCGGACAGGGCGAGAGTACTGAAGCTTTCTTT. Its translation: CASSHLRFRGQGESTEAFF.

J is TRBJ2-2 and V is TRBV6-1; 8 bases fit TRBD2. V lost 2 bases, J lost 6 bases, and 11 bases stayed unmatched. The germline V gene encodes CDR1 MNHNS and CDR2 SASEGT. The CDR3 extends over 17 amino acids. Here the CDR3 DNA reads TGTGCCAGCAGTGAATGGCCCGGGGCGGGAGGTCCCGGGGAGCTGTTTTTT. It yields the protein CASSEWPGAGGPGELFF.

J is TRBJ2-7 and V is TRBV6-5, with TRBD1 matching 9 bases. The ends lost 2 bases at V and 5 bases at J; junction bases unmatched: 10. Germline CDR1 reads MNHEY; CDR2 reads SVGAGI. CDR3 size: 16 residues. The CDR3 loop is CASSYQQGAFMDEQYF. Written as DNA, the CDR3 is TGTGCCAGCAGTTACCAACAGGGGGCCTTCATGGACGAGCAGTACTTC.

This clonotype was seen repeatedly, ten times or more. The chain carries TRBV6-5 and TRBJ2-5; TRBD1 might be the D (6 bases). V lost 2 bases to trimming and J lost 5 bases, with 9 bases between them. CDR1 is MNHEY, CDR2 SVGAGI, per germline. This CDR3 spans 13 amino acids. The CDR3 coding sequence is TGTGCCAGCAGTTACAGGGGGTACGAGACCCAGTACTTC. It codes for CASSYRGYETQYF.

The chain carries TRBV14 and TRBJ1-4, with D possibly TRBD1 on 5 matching bases. The germline V gene encodes CDR1 SGHDN and CDR2 FVKESK. Trimming pared 8 bases from V and 8 bases from J, leaving 15 bases between. This CDR3 is built from 13 residues. CDR3 sequence reads: CASRPTGQEKLFF. DNA of the CDR3: TGTGCCAGCCGCCCTACGGGGCAGGAAAAACTGTTTTTT.

The V and J genes are TRBV3-1 and TRBJ1-6, with D uncertain. The CDR3 has 16 residues. V was shortened by 1 base and J by 10 bases, with 17 bases between the two germline ends. Germline values: CDR1 LGHDT, CDR2 YNNKEL (reference sequence). The CDR3 coding sequence is TGTGCCAGCAGCCAAGGAGGTTCATTTCTGGGATCACCCCTCCACTTT. Protein sequence: CASSQGGSFLGSPLHF.

This clonotype has a handful of counts. The chain carries TRBV7-2 and TRBJ2-3; TRBD2 is a possible D gene (7 bases). With 4 bases removed from V and 6 bases from J, the gap between germline ends came to 17 bases. The CDR3 has 15 amino acids. Germline lookup yields CDR1 SGHTA and CDR2 FQGNSA. This CDR3 reads CASSSRGSGADTQYF. The CDR3 DNA reads TGTGCCAGCAGCTCGCGGGGGTCGGGGGCGGATACGCAGTATTTT.

Only a few counts were recorded for this clonotype. V and J are TRBV10-3 and TRBJ2-2; 10 bases fit TRBD1. Germline loops: CDR1 ENHRY, CDR2 SYGVKD. The CDR3 loop spans 14 amino acids. V dropped 5 bases and J dropped 7; count of bases not matched to a gene: 4. CDR3 loop: CAISSDRGIGELFF. The DNA for the CDR3 is TGTGCCATCAGTTCGGACAGGGGGATCGGGGAGCTGTTTTTT.

The gene calls are TRBV6-1 and TRBJ1-5; TRBD1 might be the D (5 bases). This CDR3 has 13 residues. Germline CDR1 is MNHNS and CDR2 is SASEGT. Trimming removed 8 bases at V and 4 bases at J, with 12 bases between. The CDR3: CASQTAQNQPQHF. The CDR3 DNA reads TGTGCCAGCCAGACAGCTCAAAATCAGCCCCAGCATTTT.

This clonotype was recorded at least ten times. CDR3 sequence (DNA): TGTGCCAGCAGCCAAGAGGGAAGGAACACTGAAGCTTTCTTT. Its protein is CASSQEGRNTEAFF. The chain has TRBV4-2 and TRBJ1-1; no firm D call. V lost 0 bases and J 1 base, leaving 6 bases between the germline ends. The CDR3 sequence is 14 residues long. CDR1 and CDR2 from the germline V gene are LGHNA and YNFKEQ.

In its sample, this clonotype was seen a few times. The chain recombines TRBV2 with TRBJ1-3; D ambiguous. The CDR3 runs 15 residues. Germline-derived CDR1 and CDR2 are SNHLY and FYNNEI. V was pared by 2 bases and J by 3 bases, with 11 bases between. CDR3 sequence (DNA): TGTGCCAGCAGTGAAAGGCCATTGGATGGAAACACCATATATTTT. This translates into CASSERPLDGNTIYF. Complete variable domain (other parts from reference TRBV2 and TRBJ1-3): EPEVTQTPSHQVTQMGQEVILRCVPISNHLYFYWYRQILGQKVEFLVSFYNNEISEKSEIFDDQFSVERPDGSNFTLKIRSTKLEDSAMYFCASSERPLDGNTIYFGEGSWLTVV.

In this sample, this clonotype turned up a few times. The chain employs TRBV20-1 and TRBJ1-6; TRBD1 might be the D (6 bases). The germline V and J ends were trimmed by 5 bases and 12 bases, with 20 bases remaining between them. This CDR3 contains 14 residues. Germline V gene data show CDR1 as DFQATT and CDR2 as SNEGSKA (reference sequence). CDR3 amino acids: CSAWTVPRAEPLHF. CDR3 nucleotides: TGCAGTGCTTGGACAGTGCCCCGGGCGGAACCCCTCCACTTT.

This clonotype was counted at least ten times. The chain combines TRBV20-1 with TRBJ1-5, with D unclear. Trimming shortened V by 0 bases and J by 0 bases, and 9 bases separated the two germline ends. The CDR3 consists of 15 residues. CDR1 DFQATT and CDR2 SNEGSKA come from the germline V gene (reference sequence). DNA of the CDR3: TGCAGTGCTAGAGATCGACTCCCTAGCAATCAGCCCCAGCATTTT. Translating it yields CSARDRLPSNQPQHF.

V and J are TRBV7-9 and TRBJ2-7; the D call may be TRBD1 or TRBD2 (6 bases each). CDR3 size: 16 residues. The V gene's germline CDR1 is SEHNR and CDR2 FQNEAQ (reference sequence). The V end was cut by 1 base, the J end by 4 bases, with 17 bases between. CDR3 in DNA: TGTGCCAGCAGCTTAGTTGGGGACACGGGGGATTACGAGCAGTACTTC. Protein: CASSLVGDTGDYEQYF.

The sample holds many counts of this clonotype. The chain links TRBV29-1 to TRBJ2-3; D not certain. The CDR3 has 13 amino acids. Trimming shortened V by 3 bases and J by 0 bases, and 7 bases separated the two germline ends. Germline CDR1 is SQVTM and CDR2 is ANQGSEA. The CDR3 region has the DNA TGCAGCGTTGAGGTGATTAGCACAGATACGCAGTATTTT. This codes for CSVEVISTDTQYF.

This clonotype has ten or more counts. The rearrangement joins TRBV27 to TRBJ1-6, with 9 bases aligning to TRBD1. The CDR3 totals 13 residues. Germline CDR1 is MNHEY and CDR2 is SMNVEV (reference sequence). V shed 5 bases, J shed 9 bases, and the junction held 2 bases outside the gene matches. CDR3 in DNA: TGTGCCAGCAGTGGACAGGGGAGTTCACCCCTCCACTTT. It yields the protein CASSGQGSSPLHF.

This clonotype was found many times. V gene TRBV20-1 combines with J gene TRBJ2-5; tentative D call: TRBD1 (6 bases). This CDR3 region has 15 residues. Germline assignment: CDR1 DFQATT and CDR2 SNEGSKA (reference sequence). Trimming stripped 0 bases from V and 4 bases from J, with 15 bases between. CDR3 coding DNA: TGCAGTGCTAGAGATCAGGGCAGAGGGGGAGAGACCCAGTACTTC. It codes for CSARDQGRGGETQYF.

This clonotype was recorded many times. The chain recombines TRBV24-1 with TRBJ2-7, with D perhaps TRBD2 (6 bases). Germline V gives CDR1 KGHDR, CDR2 SFDVKD. The CDR3 length is 12 residues. The germline V and J ends were trimmed by 7 bases and 6 bases, with 12 bases remaining between them. The CDR3: CATREDGSEQYF. CDR3 nucleotide sequence: TGTGCCACCAGGGAGGACGGGAGCGAGCAGTACTTC.

This clonotype has just a few counts. The chain has TRBV5-8 and TRBJ1-6; 7 nucleotides match TRBD1. V shed 3 bases, J shed 0 bases, and the junction held 3 bases outside the gene matches. This CDR3 is built from 16 residues. Germline V gives CDR1 SGHTS, CDR2 YDEGEE. CDR3 nucleotide sequence: TGTGCCAGCAGCTCGGGGACAGTCTCCTATAATTCACCCCTCCACTTT. Translating gives CASSSGTVSYNSPLHF.